Listed below are T cell receptor beta chains from one sample, sequenced in a study of cytomegalovirus exposure and HLA in healthy donors. Here immunoSEQ multiplex PCR was the method, and the copy in TCRdb shows in-frame clones only, minus some. The sample includes some 170,000 clones, 80% of them seen just once. The sample comprised PBMCs. These receptors were taken from a woman between 50 and 59 years old in good health and CMV-seronegative. Each CDR3 is given with its conserved first and last residue. A D gene is named only where the DNA matches it firmly. The listing skips clone size in some rows; elsewhere it reads once, few, many or a size class.

clone size: .; J gene: TRBJ1-5; V gene: TRBV7-2; D gene: TRBD1; CDR3 DNA: TGTGCCAGCAGCCGGGGACAGGGTTTTCAGCCCCAGCATTTT; CDR3 protein: CASSRGQGFQPQHF
clone size: .; J gene: TRBJ1-4; V gene: TRBV21-1; D gene: .; CDR3 DNA: TGTGCCAGCAGCCCTAGGGGGGGGGATGAAAAACTGTTTTTT; CDR3 protein: CASSPRGGDEKLFF
clone size: .; J gene: TRBJ2-1; V gene: TRBV4-3; D gene: .; CDR3 DNA: TGCGCCAGCAGCCAAGATAGGCAGGGGATCTACAATGAGCAGTTCTTC; CDR3 protein: CASSQDRQGIYNEQFF
clone size: .; J gene: TRBJ2-1; V gene: TRBV5-1; D gene: TRBD2; CDR3 DNA: TGCGCCAGCACACTAGCGGGAGGGTACAATGAGCAGTTCTTC; CDR3 protein: CASTLAGGYNEQFF
clone size: .; J gene: TRBJ2-3; V gene: TRBV2; D gene: TRBD2; CDR3 DNA: TGTGCCAGCAGTGATAGCGGGAGTCGGGCAGATACGCAGTATTTT; CDR3 protein: CASSDSGSRADTQYF
clone size: .; J gene: TRBJ2-1; V gene: TRBV11-1; D gene: TRBD2; CDR3 DNA: TGTGCCAGCAGCTTAGTAGCGGGAGTCCATGAGCAGTTCTTC; CDR3 protein: CASSLVAGVHEQFF
clone size: .; J gene: TRBJ1-1; V gene: TRBV15; D gene: .; CDR3 DNA: TGTGCCACCAGCAGAGGCCGGGGGGGGAACACTGAAGCTTTCTTT; CDR3 protein: CATSRGRGGNTEAFF
clone size: .; J gene: TRBJ2-2; V gene: TRBV4-2; D gene: .; CDR3 DNA: TGTGCCAGCAGCCAAGATCTACAGTTAAACACCGGGGAGCTGTTTTTT; CDR3 protein: CASSQDLQLNTGELFF
clone size: .; J gene: TRBJ2-3; V gene: TRBV7-8; D gene: .; CDR3 DNA: TGTGCCAGCAGCTTAGCAGTCGGACTTAGCACAGATACGCAGTATTTT; CDR3 protein: CASSLAVGLSTDTQYF
clone size: few; J gene: TRBJ2-5; V gene: TRBV2; D gene: .; CDR3 DNA: TGTGCCAGCAGTGGGCAGGGGACCCAGTACTTC; CDR3 protein: CASSGQGTQYF
clone size: .; J gene: TRBJ2-7; V gene: TRBV6-5; D gene: .; CDR3 DNA: TGTGCCAGCAGATTACAGGGTGGCTCCTACGAGCAGTACTTC; CDR3 protein: CASRLQGGSYEQYF
clone size: .; J gene: TRBJ1-1; V gene: TRBV12-5; D gene: .; CDR3 DNA: TGTGCTAGTGGTTTGCCCATCAGGACGGGACTTGAAGCTTTCTTT; CDR3 protein: CASGLPIRTGLEAFF
clone size: once; J gene: TRBJ1-5; V gene: TRBV29-1; D gene: TRBD1; CDR3 DNA: TGCAGCGTTGGACAGGGAGGCAATCAGCCCCAGCATTTT; CDR3 protein: CSVGQGGNQPQHF
clone size: .; J gene: TRBJ2-3; V gene: TRBV10-3; D gene: TRBD1; CDR3 DNA: TGTGCCATCAGTGAGAGCCCGGGACAGGGATCCCCGGGGTCCACAGATACGCAGTATTTT; CDR3 protein: CAISESPGQGSPGSTDTQYF
clone size: .; J gene: TRBJ2-2; V gene: TRBV5-4; D gene: TRBD2; CDR3 DNA: TGTGCCAGCAGCCCCGGCGGGAGCAGGTCGGACACCGGGGAGCTGTTTTTT; CDR3 protein: CASSPGGSRSDTGELFF
clone size: once; J gene: TRBJ2-3; V gene: TRBV11-3; D gene: .; CDR3 DNA: TGTGCCAGCAGCTTAGGAGGGCTTAGCACAGATACGCAGTATTTT; CDR3 protein: CASSLGGLSTDTQYF
clone size: .; J gene: TRBJ1-1; V gene: TRBV19; D gene: TRBD1; CDR3 DNA: TGTGCCAGTAGTATAGATAAAGGGGGCAGATACACTGAAGCTTTCTTT; CDR3 protein: CASSIDKGGRYTEAFF
clone size: few; J gene: TRBJ2-3; V gene: TRBV7-2; D gene: TRBD2; CDR3 DNA: TGTGCCAGCACTCCCAAAGGGCTAGCGGGGTTGTATTTT; CDR3 protein: CASTPKGLAGLYF
clone size: few; J gene: TRBJ2-6; V gene: TRBV5-6; D gene: .; CDR3 DNA: TGTGCCAGCAGCTCAGGCAGCTCTGGGGCCAACGTCCTGACTTTC; CDR3 protein: CASSSGSSGANVLTF
clone size: .; J gene: TRBJ1-5; V gene: TRBV19; D gene: .; CDR3 DNA: TGTGCCAGTGCTTCCGACAGGTTCGGTCAGCCCCAGCATTTT; CDR3 protein: CASASDRFGQPQHF
clone size: .; J gene: TRBJ2-7; V gene: TRBV11-3; D gene: .; CDR3 DNA: TGTGCCAGCAGCTTAAAGAGGATGGTCGAACCGTTGCCCTACGAGCAGTACTTC; CDR3 protein: CASSLKRMVEPLPYEQYF
clone size: .; J gene: TRBJ1-2; V gene: TRBV7-9; D gene: .; CDR3 DNA: TGTGCCAGCAGCCTCCGGGTGAATGGCTACACCTTC; CDR3 protein: CASSLRVNGYTF
clone size: .; J gene: TRBJ1-1; V gene: TRBV19; D gene: .; CDR3 DNA: TGTGCCAGTAGTATTGGGCGGGGGGGTCCGAACACTGAAGCTTTCTTT; CDR3 protein: CASSIGRGGPNTEAFF
clone size: .; J gene: TRBJ1-3; V gene: TRBV7-2; D gene: TRBD1; CDR3 DNA: TGTGCCAGCAGACAGGGGGCTGAAGGAAACACCATATATTTT; CDR3 protein: CASRQGAEGNTIYF
clone size: .; J gene: TRBJ1-1; V gene: TRBV28; D gene: .; CDR3 DNA: TGTGCCAGCAGACTACAGGGGAACACTGAAGCTTTCTTT; CDR3 protein: CASRLQGNTEAFF
clone size: once; J gene: TRBJ2-1; V gene: TRBV5-6; D gene: TRBD2; CDR3 DNA: TGTGCCAGCAGCTCTGGGACTAGCGGGAGCTCCTACAATGAGCAGTTCTTC; CDR3 protein: CASSSGTSGSSYNEQFF
clone size: once; J gene: TRBJ2-1; V gene: TRBV30; D gene: .; CDR3 DNA: TGTGCCTGCCAACAGACTAGCTCCTACAATGAGCAGTTCTTC; CDR3 protein: CACQQTSSYNEQFF
clone size: .; J gene: TRBJ1-2; V gene: TRBV28; D gene: .; CDR3 DNA: TGTGCCAGCAGGGCCGACTCCCCACCCTATGGCTACACCTTC; CDR3 protein: CASRADSPPYGYTF
clone size: .; J gene: TRBJ1-2; V gene: TRBV5-1; D gene: TRBD1; CDR3 DNA: TGCGCCAGCAGCAGGGACAGGGGGAACTATGGCTACACCTTC; CDR3 protein: CASSRDRGNYGYTF
clone size: .; J gene: TRBJ1-1; V gene: TRBV11-3; D gene: TRBD1; CDR3 DNA: TGTGCCAGCAGCTTTGGACAGGCTCCTGCTTTCTTT; CDR3 protein: CASSFGQAPAFF
clone size: .; J gene: TRBJ2-5; V gene: TRBV20-1; D gene: .; CDR3 DNA: TGCAGTGCTCCAGGGTTAGAGACCCAGTACTTC; CDR3 protein: CSAPGLETQYF
clone size: .; J gene: TRBJ2-7; V gene: TRBV9; D gene: TRBD2; CDR3 DNA: TGTGCCAGCAGCGAAAGACTAGCTGGCGAGCAGTACTTC; CDR3 protein: CASSERLAGEQYF
clone size: .; J gene: TRBJ1-5; V gene: TRBV6-5; D gene: TRBD1; CDR3 DNA: TGTGCCAGCAGTCAAAGACAGGGCAACAATCAGCCCCAGCATTTT; CDR3 protein: CASSQRQGNNQPQHF
clone size: .; J gene: TRBJ1-2; V gene: TRBV6-1; D gene: .; CDR3 DNA: TGTGCCAGTTTCCCCTGGGGCAGCAGATTTTATGGCTACACCTTC; CDR3 protein: CASFPWGSRFYGYTF
clone size: .; J gene: TRBJ1-1; V gene: TRBV11-3; D gene: .; CDR3 DNA: TGTGCCAGCAGCTCGACTAGCGTCGACACTGAAGCTTTCTTT; CDR3 protein: CASSSTSVDTEAFF
clone size: once; J gene: TRBJ1-1; V gene: TRBV6-1; D gene: .; CDR3 DNA: TGTGCCAGCAGCCCGACGGGGAATGCTGAAGCTTTCTTT; CDR3 protein: CASSPTGNAEAFF